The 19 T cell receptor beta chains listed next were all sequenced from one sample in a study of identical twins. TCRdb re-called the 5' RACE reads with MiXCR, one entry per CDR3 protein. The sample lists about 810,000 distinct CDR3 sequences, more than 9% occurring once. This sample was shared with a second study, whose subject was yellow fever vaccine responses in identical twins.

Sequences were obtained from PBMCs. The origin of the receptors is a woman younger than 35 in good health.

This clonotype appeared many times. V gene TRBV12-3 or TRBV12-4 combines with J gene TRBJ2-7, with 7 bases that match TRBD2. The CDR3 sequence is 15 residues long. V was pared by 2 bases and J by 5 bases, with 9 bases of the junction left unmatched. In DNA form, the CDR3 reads TGTGCCAGCAGTTTACGGAACGGGAGGAGGGACGAGCAGTACTTC. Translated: CASSLRNGRRDEQYF.

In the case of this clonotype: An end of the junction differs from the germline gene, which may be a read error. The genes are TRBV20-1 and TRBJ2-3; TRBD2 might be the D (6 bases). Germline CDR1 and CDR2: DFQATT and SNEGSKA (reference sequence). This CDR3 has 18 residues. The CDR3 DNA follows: TGCTGTGCTAGAGACCCCAATATGGTAGCGGAGAACACAGATACGCAGTATTTT. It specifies CCARDPNMVAENTDTQYF.

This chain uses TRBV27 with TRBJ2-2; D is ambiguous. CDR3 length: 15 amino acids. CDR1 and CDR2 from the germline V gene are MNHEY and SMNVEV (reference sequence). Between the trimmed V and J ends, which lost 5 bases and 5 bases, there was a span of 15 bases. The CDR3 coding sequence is TGTGCCAGCAGTCCTCTGCCCCAGGAGACCGGGGAGCTGTTTTTT. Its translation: CASSPLPQETGELFF.

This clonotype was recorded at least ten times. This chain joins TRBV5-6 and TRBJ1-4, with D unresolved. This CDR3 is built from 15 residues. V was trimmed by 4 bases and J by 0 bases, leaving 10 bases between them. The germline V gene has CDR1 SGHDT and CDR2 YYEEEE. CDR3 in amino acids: CASSILTATNEKLFF. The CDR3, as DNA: TGTGCCAGCAGCATCCTGACGGCAACTAATGAAAAACTGTTTTTT.

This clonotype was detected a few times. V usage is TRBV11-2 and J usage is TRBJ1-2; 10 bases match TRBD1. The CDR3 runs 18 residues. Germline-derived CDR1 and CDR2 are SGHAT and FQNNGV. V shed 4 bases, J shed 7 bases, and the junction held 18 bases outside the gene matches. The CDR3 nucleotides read TGTGCCAGCAGCTCCGGCAAGAATACCGGGACAGGGGTTGCTGGCTACACCTTC. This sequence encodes CASSSGKNTGTGVAGYTF.

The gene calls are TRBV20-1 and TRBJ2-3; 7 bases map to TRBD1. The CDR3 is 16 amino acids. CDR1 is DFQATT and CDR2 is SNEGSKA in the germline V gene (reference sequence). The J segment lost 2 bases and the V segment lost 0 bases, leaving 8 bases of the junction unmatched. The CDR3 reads CSARDQEGAHTDTQYF. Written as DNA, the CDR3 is TGCAGTGCTAGAGATCAAGAGGGGGCACACACAGATACGCAGTATTTT.

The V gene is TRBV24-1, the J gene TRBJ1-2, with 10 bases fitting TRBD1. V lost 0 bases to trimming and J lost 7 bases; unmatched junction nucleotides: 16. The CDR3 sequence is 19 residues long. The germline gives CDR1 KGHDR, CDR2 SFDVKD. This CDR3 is CATSDLRVRDRGRRGGYTF. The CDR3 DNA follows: TGTGCCACCAGTGATTTGAGGGTACGGGACAGGGGCCGCCGCGGTGGCTACACCTTC.

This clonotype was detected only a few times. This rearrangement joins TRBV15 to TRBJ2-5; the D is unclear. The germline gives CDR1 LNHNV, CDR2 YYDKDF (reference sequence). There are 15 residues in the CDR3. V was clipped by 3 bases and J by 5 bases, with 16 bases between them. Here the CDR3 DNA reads TGTGCCACCAGCAGGGCCCCCCGACTTATGGAGACCCAGTACTTC. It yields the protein CATSRAPRLMETQYF. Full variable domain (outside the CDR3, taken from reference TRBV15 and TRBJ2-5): DAMVIQNPRYQVTQFGKPVTLSCSQTLNHNVMYWYQQKSSQAPKLLFHYYDKDFNNEADTPDNFQSRRPNTSFCFLDIRSPGLGDTAMYLCATSRAPRLMETQYFGPGTRLLVL.

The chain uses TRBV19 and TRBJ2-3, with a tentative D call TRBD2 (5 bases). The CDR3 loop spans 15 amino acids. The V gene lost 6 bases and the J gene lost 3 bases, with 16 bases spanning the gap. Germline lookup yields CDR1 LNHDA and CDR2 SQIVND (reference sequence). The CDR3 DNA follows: TGTGCCAGTAGATCAAGTCGGGGTGGAACAGATACGCAGTATTTT. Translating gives CASRSSRGGTDTQYF. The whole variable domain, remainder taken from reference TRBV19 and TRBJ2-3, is DGGITQSPKYLFRKEGQNVTLSCEQNLNHDAMYWYRQDPGQGLRLIYYSQIVNDFQKGDIAEGYSVSREKKESFPLTVTSAQKNPTAFYLCASRSSRGGTDTQYFGPGTRLTVL.

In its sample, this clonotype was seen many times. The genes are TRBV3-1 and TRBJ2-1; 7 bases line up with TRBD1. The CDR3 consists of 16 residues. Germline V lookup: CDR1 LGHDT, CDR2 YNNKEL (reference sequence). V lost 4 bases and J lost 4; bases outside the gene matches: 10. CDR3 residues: CASSLPTYRGYNEQFF. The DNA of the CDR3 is TGTGCCAGCAGCCTCCCGACCTACAGGGGATACAATGAGCAGTTCTTC.

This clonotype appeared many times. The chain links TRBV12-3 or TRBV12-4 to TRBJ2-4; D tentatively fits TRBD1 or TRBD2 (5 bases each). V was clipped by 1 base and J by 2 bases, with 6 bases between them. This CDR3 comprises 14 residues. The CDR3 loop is CASSLGDPKNIQYF. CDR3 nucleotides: TGTGCCAGCAGTTTAGGGGACCCCAAAAACATTCAGTACTTC.

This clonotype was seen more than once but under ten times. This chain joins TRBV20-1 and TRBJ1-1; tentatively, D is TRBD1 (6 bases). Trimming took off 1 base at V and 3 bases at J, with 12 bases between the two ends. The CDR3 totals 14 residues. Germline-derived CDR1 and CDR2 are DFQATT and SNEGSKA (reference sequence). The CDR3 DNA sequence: TGCAGTGCTAGAGGCCTGGACAGTTACACTGAAGCTTTCTTT. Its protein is CSARGLDSYTEAFF.

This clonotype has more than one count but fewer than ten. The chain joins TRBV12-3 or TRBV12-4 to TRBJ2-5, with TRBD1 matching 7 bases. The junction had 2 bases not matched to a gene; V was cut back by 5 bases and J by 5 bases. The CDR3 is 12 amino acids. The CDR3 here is CASSGTVETQYF. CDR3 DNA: TGTGCCAGCAGTGGGACAGTTGAGACCCAGTACTTC.

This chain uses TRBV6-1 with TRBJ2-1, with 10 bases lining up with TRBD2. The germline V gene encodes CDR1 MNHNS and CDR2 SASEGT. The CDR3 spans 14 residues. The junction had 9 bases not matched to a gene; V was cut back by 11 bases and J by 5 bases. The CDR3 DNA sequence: TGTGCCGGCGAGCGGGGGGGCAACCACAATGAGCAGTTCTTC. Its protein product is CAGERGGNHNEQFF.

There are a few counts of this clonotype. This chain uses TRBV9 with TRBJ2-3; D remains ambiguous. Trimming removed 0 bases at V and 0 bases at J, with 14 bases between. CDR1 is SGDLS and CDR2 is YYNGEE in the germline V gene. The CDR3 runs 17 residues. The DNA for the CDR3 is TGTGCCAGCAGCGTAGCTTTTGGGCATCCTAGCACAGATACGCAGTATTTT. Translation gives CASSVAFGHPSTDTQYF.

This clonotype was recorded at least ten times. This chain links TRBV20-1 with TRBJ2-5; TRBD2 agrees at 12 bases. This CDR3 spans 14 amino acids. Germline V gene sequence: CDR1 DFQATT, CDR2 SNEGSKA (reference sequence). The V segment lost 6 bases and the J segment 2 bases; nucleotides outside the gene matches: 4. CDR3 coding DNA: TGCAGTGCGCAACTAGCGGGGGGACAAGAGACCCAGTACTTC. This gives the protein CSAQLAGGQETQYF.

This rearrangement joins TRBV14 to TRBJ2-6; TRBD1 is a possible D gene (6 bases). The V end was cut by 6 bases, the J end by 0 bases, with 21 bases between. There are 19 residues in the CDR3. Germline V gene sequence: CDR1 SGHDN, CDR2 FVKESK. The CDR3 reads CASSRGAGAISSGANVLTF. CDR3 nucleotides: TGTGCCAGCAGTAGGGGCGCAGGGGCTATTAGCTCTGGGGCCAACGTCCTGACTTTC. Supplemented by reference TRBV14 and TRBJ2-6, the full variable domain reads EAGVTQFPSHSVIEKGQTVTLRCDPISGHDNLYWYRRVMGKEIKFLLHFVKESKQDESGMPNNRFLAERTGGTYSTLKVQPAELEDSGVYFCASSRGAGAISSGANVLTFGAGSRLTVL.

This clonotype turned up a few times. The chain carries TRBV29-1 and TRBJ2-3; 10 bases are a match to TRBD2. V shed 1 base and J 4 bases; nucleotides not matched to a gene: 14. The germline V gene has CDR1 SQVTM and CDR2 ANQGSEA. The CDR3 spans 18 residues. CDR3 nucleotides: TGCAGCGTTGAAGTATTAGTAAGGGCTAGCGGGAGCTCAGATACGCAGTATTTT. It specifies CSVEVLVRASGSSDTQYF.

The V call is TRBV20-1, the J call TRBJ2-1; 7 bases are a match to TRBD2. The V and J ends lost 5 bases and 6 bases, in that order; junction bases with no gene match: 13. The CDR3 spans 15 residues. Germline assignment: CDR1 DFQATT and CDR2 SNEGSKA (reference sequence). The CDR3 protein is CSAPKGTTTFNEQFF. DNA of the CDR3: TGCAGTGCTCCAAAAGGGACTACCACCTTCAATGAGCAGTTCTTC.